This T cell receptor beta chain was profiled in a study of blood T cell repertoires in COVID-19. Background on the study: Samples representing acute and convalescent COVID-19 were sourced from the United States, Italy and Spain. T cells, B-cell-depleted T cells, or PBMCs provided the cDNA or gDNA that served as material.

The data were produced by immunoSEQ multiplex PCR, yet TCRdb's version contains in-frame clones alone and is incomplete. The sample lists 450,000 to 500,000 clones; approximately 91% were seen once. The junction had 11 bases not matched to a gene; V was cut back by 5 bases and J by 7 bases. In germline, CDR1 is MNHEY, CDR2 SVGAGI. This CDR3 has 15 residues. In terms of age and location, participants ranged from about 18 to 95 years and lived in around 22 US areas. This clone has a handful of counts. The material sequenced was PBMCs or T cells enriched from blood (not recorded which). The sequence derives from a woman in her sixties who had recovered from COVID-19. The rearrangement uses TRBV6-5 and TRBJ2-7; 10 bases line up with TRBD1. DNA for the CDR3: TGTGCCAGCAGTAACAGACAGGGGGCGCGGAGGGAGCAGTACTTC. Amino acid sequence: CASSNRQGARREQYF.